These T cell receptor beta chains were read from a single sample in a study of radiation and T cells in renal cell carcinoma. The table came from immunoSEQ multiplex PCR; TCRdb's copy has only in-frame clones and leaves some out. Seen here are tens of thousands of clones, roughly 79% observed once, and the top ten hold roughly 7%. Sequences were derived from blood, sampled from a patient whose treatment included radiotherapy and nephrectomy. The receptors shown here come from a man between 60 and 75 years old with renal cell carcinoma. Each CDR3 is given with its conserved first and last residue. A D gene is named only where the DNA matches it firmly. Clone sizes are given selectively: once, few, many, or a class where the clone is expanded.

>TRBJ2-7|NA|TRBV6-5|NA
CASSYNQGPYEQYF
TGTGCCAGCAGTTACAATCAGGGGCCCTACGAGCAGTACTTC
>TRBJ2-1|NA|TRBV4-3|NA
CASSQGLESFNEQFF
TGCGCCAGCAGCCAAGGGCTTGAGAGCTTCAATGAGCAGTTCTTC
>TRBJ2-7|once|TRBV27|TRBD1
CASSLEGTGTLYEQYF
TGTGCCAGCAGTTTAGAAGGGACAGGGACTCTCTACGAGCAGTACTTC
>TRBJ2-5|NA|TRBV4-3|NA
CASSETGTVETQYF
TGCGCCAGCAGCGAGACAGGGACTGTAGAGACCCAGTACTTC
>TRBJ2-5|NA|TRBV19|NA
CASSIDRGSEETQYF
TGTGCCAGTAGTATAGATAGAGGGTCTGAAGAGACCCAGTACTTC
>TRBJ2-5|NA|TRBV4-1|NA
CASSQGEGETQYF
TGCGCCAGCAGCCAAGGGGAAGGAGAGACCCAGTACTTC
>TRBJ1-3|NA|TRBV2|NA
CASIVGGRAGNTIYF
TGTGCCAGCATTGTAGGGGGGCGTGCTGGAAACACCATATATTTT
>TRBJ2-1|few|TRBV27|NA
CASGQQGFSYNEQFF
TGTGCCAGCGGACAACAGGGTTTCTCCTACAATGAGCAGTTCTTC
>TRBJ1-3|NA|TRBV5-1|NA
CASRLGDSGNTIYF
TGCGCCAGCAGACTCGGAGACTCTGGAAACACCATATATTTT
>TRBJ2-1|NA|TRBV5-1|NA
CASTVAGNSYNEQFF
TGCGCCAGCACCGTGGCAGGGAACAGCTACAATGAGCAGTTCTTC
>TRBJ1-2|NA|TRBV6-1|TRBD1
CASSNNRGSNYGYTF
TGTGCCAGCAGCAACAACAGGGGCTCAAACTATGGCTACACCTTC
>TRBJ1-3|NA|TRBV29-1|NA
CSVDGTGNTIYF
TGCAGCGTTGACGGGACTGGAAACACCATATATTTT
>TRBJ2-3|NA|TRBV25-1|TRBD2
CASRLTSGRPLGGDTQYF
TGTGCCAGCCGTTTGACTAGCGGTCGACCTTTGGGGGGAGATACGCAGTATTTT
>TRBJ2-6|NA|TRBV7-2|NA
CASSLWIDPSGANVLTF
TGTGCCAGCAGCTTATGGATAGACCCCTCTGGGGCCAACGTCCTGACTTTC
>TRBJ2-3|NA|TRBV18|NA
CASSPDGQYGTDTQYF
TGTGCCAGCTCACCCGATGGACAGTACGGTACAGATACGCAGTATTTT
>TRBJ1-5|NA|TRBV18|TRBD1
CASSPTGTGWRPQHF
TGTGCCAGCTCACCAACCGGGACAGGGTGGCGGCCCCAGCATTTT
>TRBJ1-3|NA|TRBV30|NA
CAWSSPLVASGNTIYF
TGTGCCTGGAGTAGTCCCCTAGTGGCTAGTGGAAACACCATATATTTT
>TRBJ2-1|NA|TRBV18|TRBD2
CASSQRDSYNEQFF
TGTGCCAGCTCACAGCGGGACTCATACAATGAGCAGTTCTTC
>TRBJ2-5|NA|TRBV6-1|NA
CASSEYSFPETQYF
TGTGCCAGCAGTGAATATAGCTTTCCAGAGACCCAGTACTTC
>TRBJ2-1|NA|TRBV9|TRBD1
CASSFRDSLFF
TGTGCCAGCAGCTTCCGGGACAGTCTATTCTTC
>TRBJ2-2|NA|TRBV2|NA
CASSEARTELFF
TGTGCCAGCAGTGAAGCGAGGACGGAGCTGTTTTTT
>TRBJ1-1|medium-sized|TRBV30|NA
CAWSVLGDTEAFF
TGTGCCTGGAGTGTATTGGGGGACACTGAAGCTTTCTTT
>TRBJ2-5|NA|TRBV5-1|TRBD2
CASSGEGPGLRETQYF
TGCGCCAGCAGCGGGGAGGGCCCGGGTTTGCGAGAGACCCAGTACTTC
>TRBJ2-2|NA|TRBV11-3|TRBD2
CASSRGRAFVTGELFF
TGTGCCAGCAGCCGCGGGAGGGCCTTTGTCACCGGGGAGCTGTTTTTT
>TRBJ2-7|NA|TRBV19|NA
CASSIGAGYEQYF
TGTGCCAGTAGTATAGGGGCAGGCTACGAGCAGTACTTC
>TRBJ2-6|NA|TRBV7-3|NA
CASSFKSGANVLTF
TGTGCCAGCAGCTTTAAAAGCGGGGCCAACGTCCTGACTTTC
>TRBJ1-3|NA|TRBV13|NA
CASSPMVLSGNTIYF
TGTGCCAGCAGCCCGATGGTGCTCTCTGGAAACACCATATATTTT
>TRBJ2-7|NA|TRBV20-1|NA
CSARLSSGQYF
TGCAGTGCTAGACTCTCGAGCGGGCAGTACTTC
>TRBJ2-3|NA|TRBV10-1|NA
CASSDPGPPPDTQYF
TGCGCCAGCAGTGACCCGGGACCACCCCCAGATACGCAGTATTTT
>TRBJ2-1|NA|TRBV5-4|NA
CASSETSGWGEQFF
TGTGCCAGCAGCGAGACTAGTGGCTGGGGTGAGCAGTTCTTC
>TRBJ2-1|NA|TRBV18|NA
CASSPPTGLPYNEQFF
TGTGCCAGCTCACCCCCAACGGGACTGCCCTACAATGAGCAGTTCTTC
>TRBJ2-5|NA|TRBV10-1|NA
CASSGEYQETQYF
TGCGCCAGCAGCGGGGAGTACCAAGAGACCCAGTACTTC
>TRBJ2-7|NA|TRBV6-6|TRBD1
CASSDNRGTDEQYF
TGTGCCAGCAGTGACAACAGGGGTACTGACGAGCAGTACTTC
>TRBJ1-5|NA|TRBV29-1|NA
CSVQDRANQPQHF
TGCAGCGTCCAGGACAGAGCCAATCAGCCCCAGCATTTT
>TRBJ2-7|NA|TRBV11-2|NA
CASSWGASYEQYF
TGTGCCAGCAGCTGGGGGGCCTCCTACGAGCAGTACTTC
>TRBJ2-2|NA|TRBV6-1|NA
CASRAGVNTGELFF
TGTGCCAGCAGGGCCGGGGTTAACACCGGGGAGCTGTTTTTT
>TRBJ2-1|NA|TRBV18|NA
CASSPPRQATYNEQFF
TGTGCCAGCTCACCACCGAGACAGGCCACCTACAATGAGCAGTTCTTC
>TRBJ2-5|NA|TRBV18|NA
CASSWTKSFGETQYF
TGTGCCAGCTCATGGACTAAATCCTTCGGAGAGACCCAGTACTTC
>TRBJ2-5|NA|TRBV9|NA
CASSTPAGQETQYF
TGTGCCTCCAGTACGCCAGCGGGCCAAGAGACCCAGTACTTC
>TRBJ2-3|NA|TRBV14|NA
CASSSHQGSAQYF
TGTGCCAGCAGTTCTCATCAGGGATCTGCGCAGTATTTT
>TRBJ2-7|NA|TRBV5-1|NA
CASSPTGLALEQYF
TGCGCCAGCAGCCCCACAGGGCTCGCGCTCGAGCAGTACTTC
>TRBJ2-1|NA|TRBV29-1|NA
CSISDSHNEQFF
TGCAGCATATCGGACAGTCACAATGAGCAGTTCTTC
>TRBJ1-6|NA|TRBV6-1|NA
CASSVSKGKSSYNSPLHF
TGTGCCAGCAGTGTAAGTAAGGGTAAGAGCTCCTATAATTCACCCCTCCACTTT
>TRBJ1-3|NA|TRBV10-3|NA
CASQGPGTGGNTIYF
TGTGCCAGCCAGGGCCCCGGGACGGGTGGAAACACCATATATTTT
>TRBJ2-7|NA|TRBV9|TRBD2
CASSVVETSGGAFEQYF
TGTGCCAGCAGCGTAGTTGAGACTAGCGGGGGGGCCTTCGAGCAGTACTTC
>TRBJ1-2|NA|TRBV6-6|NA
CASSYNAGESGYTF
TGTGCCAGCAGTTATAATGCAGGGGAAAGTGGCTACACCTTC
>TRBJ1-4|few|TRBV7-8|TRBD1
CASSLGQSEKLFF
TGTGCCAGCAGCCTGGGACAGTCAGAAAAACTGTTTTTT
>TRBJ2-3|NA|TRBV19|TRBD2
CASMSGRSTDTQYF
TGTGCCAGTATGAGCGGGAGAAGCACAGATACGCAGTATTTT
>TRBJ2-3|NA|TRBV7-6|NA
CASSLIVGRRDTQYF
TGTGCCAGCAGCTTAATAGTGGGTCGACGGGATACGCAGTATTTT
>TRBJ2-1|NA|TRBV11-2|TRBD1
CASTPGQLRNEQFF
TGTGCCAGCACTCCGGGACAGCTCCGGAATGAGCAGTTCTTC
>TRBJ2-7|NA|TRBV20-1|TRBD2
CSALRGYEQYF
TGCAGTGCTTTGCGGGGGTACGAGCAGTACTTC
>TRBJ1-1|NA|TRBV6-5|NA
CASSQVNTEAFF
TGTGCCAGCAGTCAGGTGAACACTGAAGCTTTCTTT